What follows are 17 T cell receptor beta chains derived from one specimen sequenced in a study of Ad26.COV2.S vaccination and SARS-CoV-2 variants. Described treatment: some 20 received Ad26.COV2.S at low or high dose, single or two shots; about 5 received placebo; per-sample allocation not given. The investigators took samples on day 63 after the first vaccine or placebo injection. Here immunoSEQ multiplex PCR was the method, and the copy in TCRdb shows in-frame clones only, minus some. Of about 280,000 clones listed, about 90% are singletons. The sequencing used peripheral blood, collected in a trial of Ad26.COV2.S vaccine versus placebo. Receptors were obtained from a person aged 18-60 years who received the Ad26.COV2.S COVID-19 vaccine or a placebo.

This sequence joins TRBV5-1 and TRBJ1-1; D not resolved. Trimming removed 0 bases from V and 4 bases from J, with 10 bases in between. Germline V CDR1 and CDR2: SGHRS, YFSETQ. This CDR3 comprises 14 residues. In DNA form, the CDR3 reads TGCGCCAGCAGCTTGGAAACACTCCCCACTGAAGCTTTCTTT. It codes for CASSLETLPTEAFF.

The chain joins TRBV2 to TRBJ2-7; 9 nucleotides align to TRBD1. Germline loops: CDR1 SNHLY, CDR2 FYNNEI. The CDR3 is made up of 14 amino acids. The trim removed 6 bases at V and 3 bases at J, leaving 6 bases unmatched. CDR3 bases: TGTGCCAGCAGGACCGGGACAGGGTTCTACGAGCAGTACTTC. Translated: CASRTGTGFYEQYF.

J is TRBJ2-1 and V is TRBV18; TRBD2 agrees at 10 bases. This CDR3 has 17 amino acids. V lost 4 bases, J lost 6 bases, and 12 bases stayed unmatched. In germline, CDR1 is KGHSH, CDR2 LQKENI. DNA for the CDR3: TGTGCCAGCTCACTCTTAATAAGCCTAGCGGGAGCCAATGAGCAGTTCTTC. This codes for CASSLLISLAGANEQFF. The whole variable domain, filled in from reference TRBV18 and TRBJ2-1, reads NAGVMQNPRHLVRRRGQEARLRCSPMKGHSHVYWYRQLPEEGLKFMVYLQKENIIDESGMPKERFSAEFPKEGPSILRIQQVVRGDSAAYFCASSLLISLAGANEQFFGPGTRLTVL.

In its sample, this clone was seen a few times. CDR3 loop: CASSPGSSYNSPLHF. The CDR3 region has the DNA TGTGCCAGCTCACCAGGGAGCTCCTATAATTCACCCCTCCACTTT. V usage is TRBV18 and J usage is TRBJ1-6, with D hard to call. The germline V and J ends were trimmed by 2 bases and 0 bases, with 5 bases remaining between them. CDR3 length: 15 amino acids. Germline V gene sequence: CDR1 KGHSH, CDR2 LQKENI.

The chain couples TRBV2 to TRBJ2-5; 7 bases are a match to TRBD1. Germline V lookup: CDR1 SNHLY, CDR2 FYNNEI. V was pared by 10 bases and J by 4 bases, with 12 bases of the junction left unmatched. This CDR3 contains 14 residues. The CDR3 DNA reads as TGTGCCACCACCCCAGACAGGGTCCGAGAGACCCAGTACTTC. Its translation is CATTPDRVRETQYF.

V usage is TRBV3-1 (or the pseudogene TRBV3-2) and J usage is TRBJ2-1; D not resolved. Germline CDR1 and CDR2: LGHDT and YNNKEL (reference sequence). V was clipped by 3 bases and J by 10 bases, with 7 bases between them. The CDR3 has 11 amino acids. For the CDR3, the DNA is TGTGCCAGCAGCCACCTTGGGGAGCAGTTCTTC. This encodes CASSHLGEQFF.

This clone was seen only once. The chain employs TRBV4-1 and TRBJ2-7, with D perhaps matching TRBD2 (6 bases). The CDR3 is 13 amino acids. The germline V and J ends were trimmed by 1 base and 4 bases, with 8 bases remaining between them. The germline gives CDR1 MGHRA, CDR2 YSYEKL. CDR3 bases: TGCGCCAGCAGCCAAGTCCGGGGGTACGAGCAGTACTTC. Encoded protein: CASSQVRGYEQYF.

The chain is built from TRBV19 and TRBJ1-4; possible D gene TRBD1, 6 bases. The CDR3 has 15 residues. V lost 9 bases, J lost 0 bases, and 14 bases lay in between. Germline CDR1 reads LNHDA; CDR2 reads SQIVND (reference sequence). The CDR3 sequence: CASRGAVATNEKLFF. The CDR3 coding sequence is TGTGCCAGCCGGGGGGCGGTTGCAACTAATGAAAAACTGTTTTTT.

The genes are TRBV24-1 and TRBJ2-3; D is uncertain. Between the trimmed V and J ends, which lost 6 bases and 4 bases, there was a span of 13 bases. Germline lookup yields CDR1 KGHDR and CDR2 SFDVKD. The CDR3 contains 14 residues. The CDR3 loop reads CATSTWASPDTQYF. DNA of the CDR3: TGTGCCACCAGTACCTGGGCCAGTCCAGATACGCAGTATTTT.

The chain couples TRBV2 to TRBJ1-1; 10 nucleotides align to TRBD1. The trim removed 6 bases at V and 0 bases at J, leaving 4 bases unmatched. The CDR3 has 15 amino acids. The germline gives CDR1 SNHLY, CDR2 FYNNEI. The CDR3 region has the DNA TGTGCCAGCAGCCGAGACAGGGGGCTGAACACTGAAGCTTTCTTT. Amino acid sequence: CASSRDRGLNTEAFF.

The chain employs TRBV2 and TRBJ1-1; TRBD1 agrees at 8 bases. J was trimmed by 3 bases and V by 6 bases; bases with no gene match: 9. Germline V gives CDR1 SNHLY, CDR2 FYNNEI. CDR3 length: 15 residues. CDR3 residues: CASRPRQGWDTEAFF. In DNA, the CDR3 is TGTGCCAGCAGACCACGACAGGGGTGGGACACTGAAGCTTTCTTT. Full variable domain (remainder filled in from reference TRBV2 and TRBJ1-1): EPEVTQTPSHQVTQMGQEVILRCVPISNHLYFYWYRQILGQKVEFLVSFYNNEISEKSEIFDDQFSVERPDGSNFTLKIRSTKLEDSAMYFCASRPRQGWDTEAFFGQGTRLTVV.

The chain is built from TRBV2 and TRBJ2-7; 8 bases are a match to TRBD1. Germline V gene lookup returns CDR1 SNHLY and CDR2 FYNNEI. V lost 8 bases and J lost 2; bases outside the gene matches: 11. This CDR3 is 15 amino acids long. CDR3 sequence: CASGQGIILAYEQYF. For the CDR3, the DNA is TGTGCCAGCGGACAGGGCATCATTCTAGCCTACGAGCAGTACTTC.

The gene calls are TRBV2 and TRBJ2-2; D remains ambiguous. CDR1 is SNHLY and CDR2 is FYNNEI in the germline V gene. CDR3 length: 12 residues. Trimming took off 6 bases at V and 0 bases at J, with 2 bases between the two ends. CDR3 nucleotide sequence: TGTGCCAGCAGGTCGAACACCGGGGAGCTGTTTTTT. Its translation: CASRSNTGELFF.

This clone occurred once. The chain links TRBV2 to TRBJ2-3, with TRBD2 identical over 13 bases. Trimming at V came to 7 bases and at J to 3 bases, leaving 4 bases not matched to a gene. The CDR3 runs 15 residues. The V gene's germline CDR1 is SNHLY and CDR2 FYNNEI. The CDR3 coding sequence is TGTGCCAGCAAGGGACTAGCGGGACCTACAGATACGCAGTATTTT. Protein sequence: CASKGLAGPTDTQYF.

The count of this clone is one. The same CDR3 arises from other DNA sequences in this sample as well. This chain joins TRBV7-2 and TRBJ2-3; 7 nucleotides match TRBD2. This CDR3 has 14 amino acids. Trimming took 5 bases from V and 3 from J; bases not matched to a gene: 5. Germline V gene data show CDR1 as SGHTA and CDR2 as FQGNSA. Here the CDR3 reads CASSPGGLTDTQYF. The CDR3 DNA follows: TGTGCCAGCAGCCCGGGGGGATTGACAGATACGCAGTATTTT.

This rearrangement joins TRBV3-1 (or the pseudogene TRBV3-2) to TRBJ1-3; no firm D call. V dropped 1 base and J dropped 5 bases, with 12 bases sitting between them. From germline, CDR1 is LGHDT and CDR2 YNNKEL (reference sequence). The CDR3 length is 15 residues. This CDR3 reads CASSQGLPQRNTIYF. The CDR3 DNA is TGTGCCAGCAGCCAAGGACTACCCCAGAGAAACACCATATATTTT.

CDR3 coding DNA: TGTGCCAGCAGCTACGACCGGGGTTCCTACAATGAGCAGTTCTTC. As protein: CASSYDRGSYNEQFF. The V and J genes are TRBV7-8 and TRBJ2-1; tentatively, D is TRBD2 (5 bases). The germline CDR1 and CDR2 sequences are SGHVS and FQNEAQ. This CDR3 is 15 amino acids long. Trimming cost V 4 bases and J 1 base, with 11 bases left between them.